Included here is one TCR beta chain sequence, with context. The sample comes from a study of control samples from healthy donors and cancer patients. Sequenced by immunoSEQ multiplex PCR; TCRdb stores in-frame clones only, minus some. Of 75,000 to 90,000 clones in the sample, over 75% were seen once. V lost 7 bases and J lost 11, with 17 bases in between. This CDR3 comprises 12 residues. This TCR derives from a woman between 40 and 55 years old in good health. The chain combines TRBV12-3 or TRBV12-4 with TRBJ1-1; the D gene is possibly TRBD1 (6 bases). Sequencing used blood. The CDR3 loop reads CASTLVGGPAFF. The CDR3 DNA reads TGTGCCAGCACCCTCGTTGGGGGGCCTGCTTTCTTT.